The 21 T cell receptor beta chains below all came from one sample that was sequenced in a study of T cell responses to AZD1222 COVID-19 vaccine. Some clones are missing from TCRdb's copy, which holds only in-frame ones; the method was immunoSEQ multiplex PCR. The data contain around 250,000 clones, over 90% of them singletons. The input for sequencing was peripheral blood, taken on day 0 of AZD1222 vaccination. The receptors here all came from an adult in good health.

The gene calls are TRBV6-5 and TRBJ1-1; D is undetermined. The length of the CDR3 is 11 residues. V lost 5 bases to trimming and J lost 4 bases, with 5 bases between them. CDR1 MNHEY and CDR2 SVGAGI come from the germline V gene. CDR3 DNA sequence: TGTGCCAGCAGTAGTCTCACTGAAGCTTTCTTT. Translated, it gives CASSSLTEAFF.

V is TRBV3-1 (or the pseudogene TRBV3-2) and J is TRBJ2-7; D may be TRBD1 or TRBD2 (5 bases each). V shed 1 base and J shed 6 bases, with 19 bases lying between them. The germline CDR1 and CDR2 sequences are LGHDT and YNNKEL (reference sequence). CDR3 size: 16 residues. CDR3 in DNA: TGTGCCAGCAGCCAAGTGGCAGGGAGTAGTAAGCGCGAGCAGTACTTC. It translates to CASSQVAGSSKREQYF.

V and J are TRBV7-2 and TRBJ2-5, with 10 bases identical to TRBD1. The CDR3 has 18 residues. Per the germline V gene, CDR1 is SGHTA and CDR2 is FQGNSA. V lost 5 bases and J lost 1; bases outside the gene matches: 13. The CDR3 DNA follows: TGTGCCAGCAGCCGGGACAGGGGATCACCCAAGGGCCAAGAGACCCAGTACTTC. This gives the protein CASSRDRGSPKGQETQYF.

The CDR3 is CASSSKHAGQGGETQYF. CDR3 sequence (DNA): TGTGCCAGCAGCTCCAAACACGCGGGACAGGGAGGAGAGACCCAGTACTTC. The V and J genes are TRBV7-3 and TRBJ2-5; 9 positions agree with TRBD1. The germline CDR1 and CDR2 sequences are SGHTA and FQGTGA. V trimming: 4 bases; J trimming: 4 bases; junction bases outside the gene matches: 13. This CDR3 spans 17 amino acids.

This chain connects TRBV28 to TRBJ1-1, with no clear D. The CDR3 has 14 residues. V lost 8 bases and J lost 1, with 14 bases in between. CDR1 is MDHEN, CDR2 SYDVKM, per germline. The DNA of the CDR3 is TGTGCCAGCGGAGAGACTTCCCCGAACACTGAAGCTTTCTTT. It codes for CASGETSPNTEAFF.

The rearrangement uses TRBV12-3 or TRBV12-4 and TRBJ1-1, with D tentatively TRBD1 (5 bases). The CDR3 is 13 amino acids. V lost 5 bases and J lost 6, with 13 bases in between. The CDR3 sequence is CASSPFGGAEAFF. DNA for the CDR3: TGTGCCAGCAGTCCATTCGGGGGGGCTGAAGCTTTCTTT.

This chain links TRBV18 with TRBJ2-2; no definite D call. V lost 6 bases and J 3 bases, leaving 5 bases between the germline ends. The CDR3 consists of 12 residues. Germline CDR1 and CDR2: KGHSH and LQKENI. CDR3 protein: CASSADTGELFF. CDR3 nucleotides: TGTGCCAGCTCGGCAGACACCGGGGAGCTGTTTTTT.

The chain is built from TRBV3-1 (or the pseudogene TRBV3-2) and TRBJ2-7, with TRBD1 identical over 10 bases. Germline V gene data show CDR1 as LGHDT and CDR2 as YNNKEL (reference sequence). This CDR3 spans 15 amino acids. With 8 bases clipped from V and 7 bases from J, the junction kept 14 bases outside the gene matches. CDR3 residues: CASASGTGEWGEQYF. In nucleotides, the CDR3 is TGTGCCAGCGCTTCCGGGACAGGGGAATGGGGGGAGCAGTACTTC.

The V and J genes are TRBV10-3 and TRBJ1-2, with a possible D match to TRBD1 (5 bases). Germline V gives CDR1 ENHRY, CDR2 SYGVKD. V was cut by 6 bases and J by 1 base, with 15 bases left in between. This CDR3 contains 15 residues. The CDR3 DNA reads as TGTGCCATCAGGCCCTCGGGACTGGATAACTATGGCTACACCTTC. As protein: CAIRPSGLDNYGYTF.

V usage is TRBV18 and J usage is TRBJ2-7; D not resolved. Germline assignment: CDR1 KGHSH and CDR2 LQKENI. V was trimmed by 6 bases and J by 0 bases, leaving 6 bases between them. The CDR3 is 12 amino acids. CDR3 sequence: CASSATSYEQYF. As DNA, the CDR3 is TGTGCCAGCTCTGCTACCTCCTACGAGCAGTACTTC.

The V and J genes are TRBV7-9 and TRBJ1-4; D gene ambiguous. The V end was cut by 4 bases, the J end by 2 bases, with 14 bases between. This CDR3 has 16 residues. Germline V lookup: CDR1 SEHNR, CDR2 FQNEAQ (reference sequence). In nucleotides, the CDR3 is TGTGCCAGCAGCTATATCGAGGGTGCGACTAATGAAAAACTGTTTTTT. Its translation: CASSYIEGATNEKLFF.

The J gene is TRBJ2-2, the V gene TRBV25-1; the match to TRBD1 covers 10 bases. This CDR3 contains 16 residues. In germline, CDR1 is MGHDK, CDR2 SYGVNS. The V and J ends lost 4 bases and 1 base, in that order; junction bases with no gene match: 3. The CDR3 region has the DNA TGTGCCAGCAGTGCGGGGACAGGGGTGAACACCGGGGAGCTGTTTTTT. It yields the protein CASSAGTGVNTGELFF.

This sequence joins TRBV2 and TRBJ1-1; 7 bases map to TRBD1. The CDR3 runs to 15 residues. V was pared by 6 bases and J by 1 base, with 8 bases of the junction left unmatched. Germline V gene sequence: CDR1 SNHLY, CDR2 FYNNEI. In nucleotides, the CDR3 is TGTGCCAGCAGACCTCCGGGACAGAGGAACACTGAAGCTTTCTTT. The encoded protein is CASRPPGQRNTEAFF. Full variable domain (rest looked up from reference TRBV2 and TRBJ1-1): EPEVTQTPSHQVTQMGQEVILRCVPISNHLYFYWYRQILGQKVEFLVSFYNNEISEKSEIFDDQFSVERPDGSNFTLKIRSTKLEDSAMYFCASRPPGQRNTEAFFGQGTRLTVV.

The chain joins TRBV28 to TRBJ1-5; the D gene is possibly TRBD1 (6 bases). Trimming removed 8 bases at V and 6 bases at J, with 14 bases between. In germline, CDR1 is MDHEN, CDR2 SYDVKM. The CDR3 covers 13 residues. This CDR3 is CASGRKQGQPQHF. The CDR3 nucleotides read TGTGCCAGCGGAAGAAAACAGGGTCAGCCCCAGCATTTT.

This chain connects TRBV24-1 to TRBJ1-5; D is undetermined. Germline values: CDR1 KGHDR, CDR2 SFDVKD. This CDR3 contains 14 residues. Trimming removed 5 bases from V and 0 bases from J, with 7 bases in between. Here the CDR3 reads CATSGQDSNQPQHF. CDR3 nucleotides: TGTGCCACCAGTGGGCAAGATAGCAATCAGCCCCAGCATTTT.

The gene calls are TRBV7-8 and TRBJ1-1; TRBD1 agrees at 8 bases. The V gene's germline CDR1 is SGHVS and CDR2 FQNEAQ. This CDR3 is built from 15 residues. J was trimmed by 2 bases and V by 2 bases; bases with no gene match: 4. CDR3 bases: TGTGCCAGCAGCTTACGCGACAGGGGAAACACTGAAGCTTTCTTT. Its translation: CASSLRDRGNTEAFF.

The DNA of the CDR3 is TGCAGCGTTGGCCAGGGAGGGGAGTATGGCTACACCTTC. Its protein is CSVGQGGEYGYTF. The chain is built from TRBV29-1 and TRBJ1-2, with D perhaps matching TRBD1 (5 bases). Between the trimmed V and J ends, which lost 4 bases and 5 bases, there was a span of 14 bases. Germline V gives CDR1 SQVTM, CDR2 ANQGSEA. CDR3 length equals 13 residues.

The V gene is TRBV3-1 (or the pseudogene TRBV3-2), the J gene TRBJ2-2; D is uncertain. Germline V gives CDR1 LGHDT, CDR2 YNNKEL (reference sequence). V was pared by 5 bases and J by 6 bases, with 7 bases between. CDR3 length: 12 amino acids. The CDR3 DNA is TGTGCCAGCAGCATCGATTCCGGGGAGCTGTTTTTT. Its translation: CASSIDSGELFF.

This chain connects TRBV5-6 to TRBJ2-1, with TRBD2 matching over 7 bases. The CDR3 is 15 residues long. V lost 0 bases to trimming and J lost 0 bases; unmatched junction nucleotides: 0. Germline V lookup: CDR1 SGHDT, CDR2 YYEEEE. The chain's CDR3 is CASSLGGSSYNEQFF. The CDR3 region has the DNA TGTGCCAGCAGCTTGGGCGGGAGCTCCTACAATGAGCAGTTCTTC.

This rearrangement joins TRBV28 to TRBJ2-7; a possible D gene is TRBD2 (6 bases). The V end was cut by 5 bases, the J end by 5 bases, with 16 bases between. CDR1 MDHEN and CDR2 SYDVKM come from the germline V gene. There are 14 residues in the CDR3. The CDR3 protein is CASSPGGGVHEQYF. In DNA form, the CDR3 reads TGTGCCAGCAGTCCCGGGGGTGGGGTCCACGAGCAGTACTTC. Supplemented by reference TRBV28 and TRBJ2-7, the full variable domain reads DVKVTQSSRYLVKRTGEKVFLECVQDMDHENMFWYRQDPGLGLRLIYFSYDVKMKEKGDIPEGYSVSREKKERFSLILESASTNQTSMYLCASSPGGGVHEQYFGPGTRLTVT.

This chain joins TRBV9 and TRBJ1-5; D perhaps matches TRBD1 (5 bases). CDR1 is SGDLS, CDR2 YYNGEE, per germline. The CDR3 spans 13 residues. The germline V and J ends were trimmed by 5 bases and 3 bases, with 9 bases remaining between them. The CDR3 spells CASSQTANQPQHF. In DNA, the CDR3 is TGTGCCAGCAGTCAGACAGCCAATCAGCCCCAGCATTTT.